The 6 T cell receptor beta chains below were found in one sample sequenced in a study of shared clonotypes between healthy human individuals. Sequencing used immunoSEQ multiplex PCR; TCRdb keeps in-frame clones, though not all of them. The sample contains approximately 1.5 million clones, 98% of which appear only once. The sample consisted of naive CD4+ T cells sorted from blood. Subset of the sample: CD45RA+ positively selected. These TCRs come from a man between 25 and 39 years old in good health.

This chain links TRBV2 with TRBJ2-7; no clear D. The V and J ends lost 7 bases and 2 bases respectively, with 12 bases between them. Germline V gene sequence: CDR1 SNHLY, CDR2 FYNNEI. CDR3 size: 13 residues. The chain's CDR3 is CASIFDVAYEQYF. The CDR3 DNA follows: TGTGCCAGCATTTTCGACGTTGCCTACGAGCAGTACTTC.

V and J are TRBV5-4 and TRBJ1-1, with D tentatively TRBD1 (6 bases). CDR1 SGHNT and CDR2 YYREEE come from the germline V gene (reference sequence). Trimming cost V 0 bases and J 6 bases, with 9 bases left between them. The CDR3 length is 13 residues. Here the CDR3 reads CASSLDREAEAFF. CDR3 nucleotide sequence: TGTGCCAGCAGCTTGGACAGGGAGGCTGAAGCTTTCTTT. Full variable domain (remainder filled in from reference TRBV5-4 and TRBJ1-1): ETGVTQSPTHLIKTRGQQVTLRCSSQSGHNTVSWYQQALGQGPQFIFQYYREEENGRGNFPPRFSGLQFPNYSSELNVNALELDDSALYLCASSLDREAEAFFGQGTRLTVV.

The chain is built from TRBV28 and TRBJ2-3; possibly TRBD2 for D (5 bases). Per germline, CDR1 MDHEN and CDR2 SYDVKM. CDR3 size: 15 residues. Trimming shortened V by 8 bases and J by 4 bases, and 19 bases separated the two germline ends. The CDR3 DNA sequence: TGTGCCAGCGCTCCCCCTCGGGTAGCGCCAGATACGCAGTATTTT. It codes for CASAPPRVAPDTQYF.

This chain connects TRBV5-1 to TRBJ2-2; 7 bases are a match to TRBD2. Losses at the gene ends were 4 bases for V and 3 bases for J; bases not matched to a gene: 6. This CDR3 is 15 amino acids long. Germline lookup yields CDR1 SGHRS and CDR2 YFSETQ. The CDR3 loop reads CASSGREPYTGELFF. The CDR3 DNA reads as TGCGCCAGCAGCGGGCGGGAGCCGTACACCGGGGAGCTGTTTTTT.

Remarks on this clone: One junction end disagrees with the germline gene, perhaps due to a read error. J is TRBJ1-3 and V is TRBV6-6; the D is unclear. The CDR3 contains 13 residues. Germline assignment: CDR1 MNHNY and CDR2 SVGAGI (reference sequence). This chain's CDR3 is CASMLAPGNTIYF. The CDR3 DNA reads TGTGCCAGCATGTTAGCTCCTGGCAACACCATATATTTT.

Concerning this clone: Other DNA variants within this sample encode the same CDR3. In DNA form, the CDR3 reads TGTGCCAGCTCTGAAGGACTTAGCAATCAGCCCCAGCATTTT. Protein product: CASSEGLSNQPQHF. The V and J genes are TRBV2 and TRBJ1-5; D unclear. V lost 8 bases and J 0 bases, leaving 11 bases between the germline ends. This CDR3 is 14 amino acids long. Per the germline V gene, CDR1 is SNHLY and CDR2 is FYNNEI.